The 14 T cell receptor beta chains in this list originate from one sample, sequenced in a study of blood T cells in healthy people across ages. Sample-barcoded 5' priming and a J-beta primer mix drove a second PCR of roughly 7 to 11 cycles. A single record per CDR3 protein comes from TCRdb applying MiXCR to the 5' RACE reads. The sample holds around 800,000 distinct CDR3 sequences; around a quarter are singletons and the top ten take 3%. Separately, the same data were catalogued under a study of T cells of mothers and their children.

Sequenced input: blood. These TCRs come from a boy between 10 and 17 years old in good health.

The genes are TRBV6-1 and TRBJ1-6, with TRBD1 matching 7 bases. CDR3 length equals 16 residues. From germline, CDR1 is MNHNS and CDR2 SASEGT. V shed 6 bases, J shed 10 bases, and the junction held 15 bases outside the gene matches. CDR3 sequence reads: CASSDLQGKLWSPLHF. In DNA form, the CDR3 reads TGTGCCAGCAGCGATCTACAGGGGAAATTATGGTCACCCCTCCACTTT.

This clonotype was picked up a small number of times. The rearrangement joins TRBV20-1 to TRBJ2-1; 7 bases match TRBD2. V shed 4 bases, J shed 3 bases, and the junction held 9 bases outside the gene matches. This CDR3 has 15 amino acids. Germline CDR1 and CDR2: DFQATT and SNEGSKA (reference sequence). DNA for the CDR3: TGCAGTGCTAACCTGCGGGGGAGGGTCTACAATGAGCAGTTCTTC. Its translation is CSANLRGRVYNEQFF.

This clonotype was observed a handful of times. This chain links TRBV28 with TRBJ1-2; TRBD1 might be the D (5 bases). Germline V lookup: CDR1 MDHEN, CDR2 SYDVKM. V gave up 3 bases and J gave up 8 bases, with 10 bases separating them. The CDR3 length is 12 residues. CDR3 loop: CASSFGQRGYTF. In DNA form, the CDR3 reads TGTGCCAGCAGTTTCGGACAAAGAGGCTACACCTTC.

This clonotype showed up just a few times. The CDR3 nucleotides read TGTGCCAGCAGTGAAGAAAGGGGGCACAACAATGAGCAGTTCTTC. As protein: CASSEERGHNNEQFF. V usage is TRBV6-1 and J usage is TRBJ2-1, with 7 bases fitting TRBD1. J gave up 5 bases and V 1 base, and 5 bases lay outside the gene matches. This CDR3 contains 15 residues. Per germline, CDR1 MNHNS and CDR2 SASEGT.

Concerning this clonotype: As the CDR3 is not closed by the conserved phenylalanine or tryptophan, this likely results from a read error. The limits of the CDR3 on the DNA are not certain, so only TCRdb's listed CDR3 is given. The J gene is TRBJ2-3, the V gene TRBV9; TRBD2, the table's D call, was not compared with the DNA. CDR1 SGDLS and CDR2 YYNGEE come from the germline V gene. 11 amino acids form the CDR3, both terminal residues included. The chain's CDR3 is CASSVESRAPP.

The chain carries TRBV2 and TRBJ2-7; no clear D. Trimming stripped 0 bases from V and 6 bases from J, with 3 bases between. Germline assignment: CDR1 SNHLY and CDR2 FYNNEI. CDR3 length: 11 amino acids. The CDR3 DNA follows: TGTGCCAGCAGTGAAGCCCGCGAGCAGTACTTC. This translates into CASSEAREQYF.

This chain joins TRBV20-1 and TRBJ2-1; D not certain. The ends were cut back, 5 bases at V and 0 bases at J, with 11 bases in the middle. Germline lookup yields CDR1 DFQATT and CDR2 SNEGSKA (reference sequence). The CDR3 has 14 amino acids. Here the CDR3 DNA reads TGCAGTGCTCCGGAAGGGTACTCCTACAATGAGCAGTTCTTC. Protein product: CSAPEGYSYNEQFF.

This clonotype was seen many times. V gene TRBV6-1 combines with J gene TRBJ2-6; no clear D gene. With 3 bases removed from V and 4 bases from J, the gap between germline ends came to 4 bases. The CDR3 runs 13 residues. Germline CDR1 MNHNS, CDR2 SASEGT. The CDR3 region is CASSDTGANVLTF. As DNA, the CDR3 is TGTGCCAGCAGTGATACCGGGGCCAACGTCCTGACTTTC.

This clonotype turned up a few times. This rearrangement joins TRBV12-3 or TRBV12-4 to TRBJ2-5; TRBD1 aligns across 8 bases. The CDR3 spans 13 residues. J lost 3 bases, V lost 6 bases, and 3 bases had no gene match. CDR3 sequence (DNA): TGTGCCAGCAGGACAGGGGCGGAAGAGACCCAGTACTTC. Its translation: CASRTGAEETQYF.

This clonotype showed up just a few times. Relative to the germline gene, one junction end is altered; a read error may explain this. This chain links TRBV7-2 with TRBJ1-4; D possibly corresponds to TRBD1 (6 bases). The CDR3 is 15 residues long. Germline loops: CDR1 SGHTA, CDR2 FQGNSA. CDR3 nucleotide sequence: TGTGCCAGCAGGGATCGAGGGGGGCTAAGTGAAGAACTGTTTTTT. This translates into CASRDRGGLSEELFF.

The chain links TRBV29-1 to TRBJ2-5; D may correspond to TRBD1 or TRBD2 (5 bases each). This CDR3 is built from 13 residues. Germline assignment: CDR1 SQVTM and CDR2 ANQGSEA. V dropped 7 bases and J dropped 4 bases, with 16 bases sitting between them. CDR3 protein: CSGETDLGETQYF. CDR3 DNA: TGCAGCGGGGAGACAGACCTAGGAGAGACCCAGTACTTC.

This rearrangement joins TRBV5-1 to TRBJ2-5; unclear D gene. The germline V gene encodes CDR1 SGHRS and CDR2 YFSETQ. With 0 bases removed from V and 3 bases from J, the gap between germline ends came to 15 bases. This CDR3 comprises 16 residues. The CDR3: CASSLVHARDEETQYF. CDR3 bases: TGCGCCAGCAGCTTGGTCCACGCTAGAGACGAAGAGACCCAGTACTTC.

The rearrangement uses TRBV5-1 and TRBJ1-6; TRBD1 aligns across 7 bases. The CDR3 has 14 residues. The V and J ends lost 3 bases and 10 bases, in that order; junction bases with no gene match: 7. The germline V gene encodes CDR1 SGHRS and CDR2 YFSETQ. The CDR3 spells CASSSTRDSSPLHF. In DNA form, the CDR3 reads TGCGCCAGCAGCTCAACCCGGGACAGCTCACCCCTCCACTTT.

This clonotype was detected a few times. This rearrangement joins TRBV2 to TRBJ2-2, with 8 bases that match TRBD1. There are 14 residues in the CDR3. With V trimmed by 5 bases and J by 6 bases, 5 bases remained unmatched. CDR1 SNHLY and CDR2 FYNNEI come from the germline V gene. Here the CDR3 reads CASSLQGAAGELFF. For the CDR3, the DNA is TGTGCCAGCAGTCTTCAGGGGGCGGCCGGGGAGCTGTTTTTT.